The rows below give T cell receptor beta chains drawn from one sample of a study of shared clonotypes between healthy human individuals. Assay used: immunoSEQ multiplex PCR; TCRdb lists only in-frame clones, some missing. There are hundreds of thousands of clones in the sample; approximately 95% occur only once, and 0.095% to 0.14% lies in the top ten. The sequenced sample was naive CD8+ T cells sorted from blood. These receptors were obtained from a woman aged 25 to 39 in good health. The CDR3 runs from the conserved cysteine through the conserved F or W. Fields, in order: CDR3 protein, CDR3 DNA, clone size, J gene, D gene, V gene. A D gene is named only where the DNA matches it firmly. A row's size may be missing; if present it is once, few, many or a size class.

cdr3_aa: CASSRSLAGGVDTQYF
cdr3_nt: TGCGCCAGCAGCCGGTCACTAGCGGGAGGGGTGGATACGCAGTATTTT
clone_size: once
j_call: TRBJ2-3
d_call: TRBD2
v_call: TRBV4-1

cdr3_aa: CARTDVEGWNTEAFF
cdr3_nt: TGTGCCAGAACAGACGTGGAGGGATGGAACACTGAAGCTTTCTTT
clone_size: NA
j_call: TRBJ1-1
d_call: NA
v_call: TRBV25-1

cdr3_aa: CAGGFSYEQYF
cdr3_nt: TGTGCCGGGGGCTTCTCCTACGAGCAGTACTTC
clone_size: once
j_call: TRBJ2-7
d_call: NA
v_call: TRBV6-1

cdr3_aa: CASSYSGTGSLGELFF
cdr3_nt: TGTGCCAGCAGTTACTCCGGGACAGGCTCTCTCGGGGAGCTGTTTTTT
clone_size: NA
j_call: TRBJ2-2
d_call: TRBD1
v_call: TRBV6-5

cdr3_aa: CASSFRGAVTEAFF
cdr3_nt: TGTGCCAGCAGTTTTAGGGGCGCGGTTACTGAAGCTTTCTTT
clone_size: NA
j_call: TRBJ1-1
d_call: NA
v_call: TRBV28

cdr3_aa: CASSLGIGTTEAFF
cdr3_nt: TGTGCCAGCAGCTTAGGAATAGGGACCACTGAAGCTTTCTTT
clone_size: NA
j_call: TRBJ1-1
d_call: NA
v_call: TRBV11-2

cdr3_aa: CASRGDRGYYEQYF
cdr3_nt: TGCGCCAGCAGGGGGGACAGGGGGTACTACGAGCAGTACTTC
clone_size: NA
j_call: TRBJ2-7
d_call: TRBD1
v_call: TRBV10-2

cdr3_aa: CASSFSSGTAYEQYF
cdr3_nt: TGTGCCAGCAGCTTCTCATCCGGGACAGCCTACGAGCAGTACTTC
clone_size: NA
j_call: TRBJ2-7
d_call: TRBD1
v_call: TRBV13

cdr3_aa: CASSDSEGQPDTGELFF
cdr3_nt: TGTGCCAGCAGTGATTCTGAGGGACAGCCCGACACCGGGGAGCTGTTTTTT
clone_size: NA
j_call: TRBJ2-2
d_call: TRBD1
v_call: TRBV2

cdr3_aa: CASSWWGANEQFF
cdr3_nt: TGTGCCAGCAGCTGGTGGGGGGCCAATGAGCAGTTCTTC
clone_size: NA
j_call: TRBJ2-1
d_call: NA
v_call: TRBV7-9

cdr3_aa: CASSQDLGNTEAFF
cdr3_nt: TGTGCCAGCAGCCAAGATCTCGGGAACACTGAAGCTTTCTTT
clone_size: NA
j_call: TRBJ1-1
d_call: NA
v_call: TRBV4-2

cdr3_aa: CASSIDSGSGQPQHF
cdr3_nt: TGTGCCAGTAGTATAGACTCGGGGAGCGGTCAGCCCCAGCATTTT
clone_size: NA
j_call: TRBJ1-5
d_call: NA
v_call: TRBV19

cdr3_aa: CASSYGGVAGYEQYF
cdr3_nt: TGCGCCAGCAGCTACGGGGGGGTAGCGGGCTACGAGCAGTACTTC
clone_size: NA
j_call: TRBJ2-7
d_call: TRBD2
v_call: TRBV4-1

cdr3_aa: CASTHRDREPYGYTF
cdr3_nt: TGTGCCAGTACGCACCGGGACAGGGAGCCCTATGGCTACACCTTC
clone_size: NA
j_call: TRBJ1-2
d_call: TRBD1
v_call: TRBV19

cdr3_aa: CASSQGTGYQETQYF
cdr3_nt: TGTGCCAGCAGCCAGGGTACAGGGTATCAAGAGACCCAGTACTTC
clone_size: NA
j_call: TRBJ2-5
d_call: NA
v_call: TRBV14

cdr3_aa: CASGYRGSSYEQYF
cdr3_nt: TGTGCCAGCGGATACAGGGGCAGCTCCTACGAGCAGTACTTC
clone_size: NA
j_call: TRBJ2-7
d_call: TRBD1
v_call: TRBV27

cdr3_aa: CASSIGSVGNTEAFF
cdr3_nt: TGTGCCAGTAGTATAGGGTCGGTGGGGAACACTGAAGCTTTCTTT
clone_size: NA
j_call: TRBJ1-1
d_call: NA
v_call: TRBV19

cdr3_aa: CASSFLGGSHEQYF
cdr3_nt: TGTGCCAGCAGCTTCTTAGGCGGGAGCCACGAGCAGTACTTC
clone_size: once
j_call: TRBJ2-7
d_call: TRBD2
v_call: TRBV11-2

cdr3_aa: CASSIWAGTEEHNNSPLHF
cdr3_nt: TGTGCCAGTAGTATTTGGGCCGGGACAGAAGAACATAATAATTCACCCCTCCACTTT
clone_size: NA
j_call: TRBJ1-6
d_call: TRBD1
v_call: TRBV19

cdr3_aa: CASSQATGGPLEQYF
cdr3_nt: TGCGCCAGCAGCCAAGCGACAGGGGGTCCCCTCGAGCAGTACTTC
clone_size: once
j_call: TRBJ2-7
d_call: TRBD1
v_call: TRBV4-1

cdr3_aa: CASSQDLSLPSGSNNEQFF
cdr3_nt: TGCGCCAGCAGCCAAGATCTATCCCTACCTAGCGGGAGTAACAATGAGCAGTTCTTC
clone_size: NA
j_call: TRBJ2-1
d_call: TRBD2
v_call: TRBV4-1

cdr3_aa: CSVVGGSSDYSYEQYF
cdr3_nt: TGCAGCGTTGTCGGAGGATCTAGCGATTATTCCTACGAGCAGTACTTC
clone_size: NA
j_call: TRBJ2-7
d_call: NA
v_call: TRBV29-1

cdr3_aa: CATSARGDLTDTQYF
cdr3_nt: TGTGCCACCAGCGCACGGGGCGATCTCACAGATACGCAGTATTTT
clone_size: NA
j_call: TRBJ2-3
d_call: NA
v_call: TRBV15

cdr3_aa: CASSSRFTYNEQFF
cdr3_nt: TGTGCCAGCAGTTCCCGCTTCACCTACAATGAGCAGTTCTTC
clone_size: NA
j_call: TRBJ2-1
d_call: NA
v_call: TRBV28

cdr3_aa: CASSLGNTEQYF
cdr3_nt: TGTGCCAGCAGCTTGGGAAATACCGAGCAGTACTTC
clone_size: NA
j_call: TRBJ2-7
d_call: NA
v_call: TRBV5-4

cdr3_aa: CASYGGGDEQYF
cdr3_nt: TGTGCCAGCTACGGAGGGGGGGACGAGCAGTACTTC
clone_size: NA
j_call: TRBJ2-7
d_call: NA
v_call: TRBV27

cdr3_aa: CASSIGRSDTQYF
cdr3_nt: TGTGCCAGCAGTATCGGGAGGTCCGATACGCAGTATTTT
clone_size: NA
j_call: TRBJ2-3
d_call: TRBD2
v_call: TRBV28

cdr3_aa: CASSPPRDTTYEQYF
cdr3_nt: TGTGCCAGCAGCCCACCCCGGGACACCACCTACGAGCAGTACTTC
clone_size: once
j_call: TRBJ2-7
d_call: NA
v_call: TRBV28

cdr3_aa: CAWSSLTGPRYYGYTF
cdr3_nt: TGTGCCTGGAGTTCCTTGACAGGCCCTAGGTACTATGGCTACACCTTC
clone_size: NA
j_call: TRBJ1-2
d_call: NA
v_call: TRBV30

cdr3_aa: CASSRQGTNYGYTF
cdr3_nt: TGTGCCAGCAGTCGACAGGGGACCAACTATGGCTACACCTTC
clone_size: NA
j_call: TRBJ1-2
d_call: TRBD1
v_call: TRBV28

cdr3_aa: CASRTGLAGDEQYF
cdr3_nt: TGTGCCAGCAGGACGGGACTAGCGGGAGACGAGCAGTACTTC
clone_size: NA
j_call: TRBJ2-7
d_call: TRBD2
v_call: TRBV5-4

cdr3_aa: CASSLYWTGAENYEQYF
cdr3_nt: TGTGCCAGCAGTTTATATTGGACCGGTGCGGAGAACTACGAGCAGTACTTC
clone_size: NA
j_call: TRBJ2-7
d_call: NA
v_call: TRBV28

cdr3_aa: CSARRVGELFF
cdr3_nt: TGCAGTGCTAGAAGGGTTGGGGAGCTGTTTTTT
clone_size: NA
j_call: TRBJ2-2
d_call: NA
v_call: TRBV20-1

cdr3_aa: CASSGTLDYEQYF
cdr3_nt: TGTGCCAGCAGCGGGACCCTGGACTACGAGCAGTACTTC
clone_size: NA
j_call: TRBJ2-7
d_call: NA
v_call: TRBV2

cdr3_aa: CASSAGVVGMNTEAFF
cdr3_nt: TGTGCCAGCAGCGCAGGGGTGGTGGGAATGAACACTGAAGCTTTCTTT
clone_size: NA
j_call: TRBJ1-1
d_call: NA
v_call: TRBV5-6

cdr3_aa: CATAEGGNEQYF
cdr3_nt: TGTGCCACCGCCGAGGGTGGAAACGAGCAGTACTTC
clone_size: NA
j_call: TRBJ2-7
d_call: NA
v_call: TRBV10-3

cdr3_aa: CASSFRGTGLTEAFF
cdr3_nt: TGCGCCAGCAGCTTTAGGGGGACGGGCCTCACTGAAGCTTTCTTT
clone_size: NA
j_call: TRBJ1-1
d_call: NA
v_call: TRBV5-1

cdr3_aa: CASSGGGVTIYF
cdr3_nt: TGTGCCAGCAGCGGGGGAGGGGTCACCATATATTTT
clone_size: NA
j_call: TRBJ1-3
d_call: NA
v_call: TRBV9

cdr3_aa: CASSQVGLAGGPGSYNEQFF
cdr3_nt: TGCGCCAGCAGCCAAGTGGGGCTAGCGGGAGGGCCGGGATCCTACAATGAGCAGTTCTTC
clone_size: once
j_call: TRBJ2-1
d_call: TRBD2
v_call: TRBV4-1

cdr3_aa: CASAYNEQFF
cdr3_nt: TGTGCCAGCGCCTACAATGAGCAGTTCTTC
clone_size: once
j_call: TRBJ2-1
d_call: NA
v_call: TRBV7-9

cdr3_aa: CASSPNRGRASNEQFF
cdr3_nt: TGTGCCAGCAGCCCGAATCGGGGGAGGGCCTCCAATGAGCAGTTCTTC
clone_size: NA
j_call: TRBJ2-1
d_call: TRBD2
v_call: TRBV9

cdr3_aa: CASSLESRADYEQYF
cdr3_nt: TGCGCCAGCAGCTTGGAGAGTCGGGCCGACTACGAGCAGTACTTC
clone_size: NA
j_call: TRBJ2-7
d_call: NA
v_call: TRBV5-1

cdr3_aa: CASSLPYGGEQYF
cdr3_nt: TGTGCCAGCAGTCTACCCTACGGAGGCGAGCAGTACTTC
clone_size: NA
j_call: TRBJ2-7
d_call: NA
v_call: TRBV28

cdr3_aa: CASSPGANFYEQYF
cdr3_nt: TGTGCCAGCAGCCCAGGGGCCAATTTCTACGAGCAGTACTTC
clone_size: NA
j_call: TRBJ2-7
d_call: NA
v_call: TRBV11-3

cdr3_aa: CASSPRTGTYEQYF
cdr3_nt: TGTGCCAGCAGCCCCCGGACAGGAACCTACGAGCAGTACTTC
clone_size: NA
j_call: TRBJ2-7
d_call: TRBD1
v_call: TRBV7-9

cdr3_aa: CASSLEDSRPGETQYF
cdr3_nt: TGCGCCAGCAGCTTGGAGGACAGCCGCCCGGGAGAGACCCAGTACTTC
clone_size: NA
j_call: TRBJ2-5
d_call: NA
v_call: TRBV5-1

cdr3_aa: CSPPPGGNGGETQYF
cdr3_nt: TGCAGCCCCCCCCCGGGGGGGAACGGCGGGGAGACCCAGTACTTC
clone_size: NA
j_call: TRBJ2-5
d_call: TRBD2
v_call: TRBV29-1

cdr3_aa: CASSEALGRGRNNEQFF
cdr3_nt: TGTGCCAGCAGTGAAGCGCTTGGGAGAGGCCGGAACAATGAGCAGTTCTTC
clone_size: NA
j_call: TRBJ2-1
d_call: NA
v_call: TRBV2

cdr3_aa: CASSSLGDLPYEQYF
cdr3_nt: TGTGCCAGCAGTAGCCTCGGGGACCTGCCCTACGAGCAGTACTTC
clone_size: NA
j_call: TRBJ2-7
d_call: NA
v_call: TRBV28

cdr3_aa: CASSYYWANYGYTF
cdr3_nt: TGTGCCAGCAGTTACTATTGGGCTAACTATGGCTACACCTTC
clone_size: NA
j_call: TRBJ1-2
d_call: NA
v_call: TRBV6-5

cdr3_aa: CSVEGTSGLSSYEQYF
cdr3_nt: TGCAGCGTAGAAGGGACTAGCGGGCTGAGCTCCTACGAGCAGTACTTC
clone_size: NA
j_call: TRBJ2-7
d_call: TRBD2
v_call: TRBV29-1

cdr3_aa: CASSLPPGTGGAGQYF
cdr3_nt: TGTGCCAGCAGCCTCCCACCCGGGACAGGGGGCGCAGGGCAGTACTTC
clone_size: NA
j_call: TRBJ2-7
d_call: TRBD1
v_call: TRBV16

cdr3_aa: CASSIIGGETQYF
cdr3_nt: TGTGCCAGCAGCATCATAGGAGGAGAGACCCAGTACTTC
clone_size: few
j_call: TRBJ2-5
d_call: NA
v_call: TRBV7-3

cdr3_aa: CASSLTLGGRYEQYF
cdr3_nt: TGTGCCAGCAGCTTAACGTTGGGGGGGCGTTACGAGCAGTACTTC
clone_size: NA
j_call: TRBJ2-7
d_call: NA
v_call: TRBV13

cdr3_aa: CASSEAQGGHREQYF
cdr3_nt: TGTGCCAGCAGTGAAGCGCAGGGGGGGCATCGCGAGCAGTACTTC
clone_size: NA
j_call: TRBJ2-7
d_call: NA
v_call: TRBV6-1

cdr3_aa: CASIFEGSTEAFF
cdr3_nt: TGTGCCAGCATCTTCGAGGGCTCCACTGAAGCTTTCTTT
clone_size: NA
j_call: TRBJ1-1
d_call: NA
v_call: TRBV5-4

cdr3_aa: CASSLWTGDEKLFF
cdr3_nt: TGTGCCAGCAGCTTATGGACAGGGGACGAAAAACTGTTTTTT
clone_size: NA
j_call: TRBJ1-4
d_call: TRBD1
v_call: TRBV11-2

cdr3_aa: CASSPGTSFNEQYF
cdr3_nt: TGTGCCAGCAGCCCCGGGACTAGTTTCAACGAGCAGTACTTC
clone_size: once
j_call: TRBJ2-7
d_call: TRBD2
v_call: TRBV7-2

cdr3_aa: CSARTLRDTQYF
cdr3_nt: TGCAGCGCCCGGACCCTCCGGGATACGCAGTATTTT
clone_size: NA
j_call: TRBJ2-3
d_call: NA
v_call: TRBV29-1

cdr3_aa: CASSSIGSDEQYF
cdr3_nt: TGTGCCAGCAGCTCAATCGGGAGCGACGAGCAGTACTTC
clone_size: NA
j_call: TRBJ2-7
d_call: NA
v_call: TRBV6-6